This is a list of T cell receptor beta chains from one sample in a study of shared T cell receptors in the human thymus. Only in-frame clones appear in the TCRdb table, and some are missing; sequencing was by immunoSEQ multiplex PCR. The sample holds more than 300,000 clones, approximately 95% seen once. The sequencing sample was made of thymocytes. The receptor set was obtained from a human donor. The CDR3 runs from the conserved cysteine through the conserved F or W. The order of the fields is J gene, clone size, D gene, V gene, CDR3 DNA, CDR3 protein. A D gene is named only where the DNA matches it firmly. Size is stated for part of the rows, as once, few or many counts, or as a class when the clone is expanded.

TRBJ1-5 NA NA TRBV4-3 TGCGCCAGCAGCCACCGTCGCGACGGCGATAGCAATCAGCCCCAGCATTTT CASSHRRDGDSNQPQHF
TRBJ1-5 NA TRBD1 TRBV28 TGTGCCAGCAGTTCCGGGACAGGGGGTAGCAATCAGCCCCAGCATTTT CASSSGTGGSNQPQHF
TRBJ1-5 NA NA TRBV12-2 TGTGCAAGTCGGTGTCCGGGACCCTGGGAGGATCAGCCCCAGCATTTT CASRCPGPWEDQPQHF
TRBJ2-5 once TRBD2 TRBV11-2 TGTGCCAGCAGCTTAGGTCGCGAGCGGGGCCCGGGGGAGACCCAGTACTTC CASSLGRERGPGETQYF
TRBJ2-7 NA TRBD1 TRBV10-1 TGCGCCAGCAGTCGATTACCCCCCGGGACAGGGGGCTTCTACGAGCAGTACTTC CASSRLPPGTGGFYEQYF
TRBJ1-1 once NA TRBV19 TGTGCCAGTAGTATAGAATGGGGGGCCAGGGGCACTGAAGCTTTCTTT CASSIEWGARGTEAFF
TRBJ1-2 NA NA TRBV19 TGTGCCAGGTCCGGTTCGATGCTATGGGGCTACACCTTC CARSGSMLWGYTF
TRBJ2-1 NA NA TRBV7-6 TGTGCCAGCAGCTCCTCTGAGGGAGTTCCCTACAATGAGCAGTTCTTC CASSSSEGVPYNEQFF
TRBJ1-2 NA NA TRBV6-1 TGTGCCAGCAAGGGGTCCGGCGCCGGCGGCTATGGCTACACCTTC CASKGSGAGGYGYTF
TRBJ2-3 NA NA TRBV28 TGTGCCAGCAGTTTGGGCCGCTACACAGATACGCAGTATTTT CASSLGRYTDTQYF
TRBJ1-5 NA NA TRBV28 TGTGCCAGCAGTTCTTGGGTCGATCAGCCCCAGCATTTT CASSSWVDQPQHF
TRBJ2-7 NA NA TRBV6-6 TGTGCCAGCAGTTACTCGAAATCCCCGGACGGCTACGAGCAGTACTTC CASSYSKSPDGYEQYF
TRBJ1-1 NA TRBD1 TRBV2 TGTGCCAGCAGTGAAGCGCTTCAGGACAGGGGTCACACTGAAGCTTTCTTT CASSEALQDRGHTEAFF
TRBJ2-2 once NA TRBV5-1 TGCGCCAGCAGCTTTTTGGAAAGGAGCGGGGAGCTGTTTTTT CASSFLERSGELFF
TRBJ1-1 NA TRBD1 TRBV10-2 TGCGCCAGCAGTGAGTCGACTATTTTGGGGACAGCCGAAGCCGAATTCTTT CASSESTILGTAEAEFF
TRBJ2-5 NA NA TRBV6-1 TGTGCCAGCAGGACAGGTGGGGAGGCCCAAGAGACCCAGTACTTC CASRTGGEAQETQYF
TRBJ1-1 few NA TRBV27 TGTGCCAGCAGTTTAAGAGAGGGCCTCGAGAACACTGAAGCTTTCTTT CASSLREGLENTEAFF
TRBJ2-5 NA TRBD2 TRBV15 TGTGCCACCAGCAGAGGCGGGAGTAGGATTCAAGAGACCCAGTACTTC CATSRGGSRIQETQYF
TRBJ1-1 NA TRBD1 TRBV5-6 TGTGCCAGCAGCGATCAGACAGGGAAGAACACTGAAGCTTTCTTT CASSDQTGKNTEAFF
TRBJ2-7 NA NA TRBV7-6 TGTGCCAGCAGCTTATCAAGGTCCCAACCCTACGAGCAGTACTTC CASSLSRSQPYEQYF
TRBJ2-1 NA TRBD2 TRBV5-1 TGCGCCAGCTACGGCGGGAGTACCGACAATGAGCAGTTCTTC CASYGGSTDNEQFF
TRBJ2-1 NA NA TRBV27 TGTGCCAGCAGTTTATCGGTCCGGTCGGTCTATGAGCAGTTCTTC CASSLSVRSVYEQFF
TRBJ1-1 NA NA TRBV28 TGTGCCAGCAGCCGAGGGGGGGGGTCGGAGACTGAAGCTTTCTTT CASSRGGGSETEAFF
TRBJ2-1 NA NA TRBV28 TGTGCCAGCAGTTTACTCCATGAGCAGTTCTTC CASSLLHEQFF
TRBJ2-3 NA NA TRBV6-6 TGTGCCAGCAGGCCCCCGGGAACAGATACGCAGTATTTT CASRPPGTDTQYF
TRBJ1-5 NA NA TRBV19 TGTGCCAGTACCCCCACCCCCCCACGAGGCAATCAGCCCCAGCATTTT CASTPTPPRGNQPQHF
TRBJ2-1 NA TRBD2 TRBV10-3 TGTGCCATCAGTGGTGGAGTCGGGGGGATCTACAATGAGCAGTTCTTC CAISGGVGGIYNEQFF
TRBJ2-1 once NA TRBV30 TGTGCCTGGAGGCCCCTAGCGAATTACAATGAGCAGTTCTTC CAWRPLANYNEQFF
TRBJ2-5 NA NA TRBV9 TGTGCCAGCAGCGTAGCTAAGGGGCAAAGGCCAGGGAACCTCCAAGAGACCCAGTACTTC CASSVAKGQRPGNLQETQYF
TRBJ2-7 NA NA TRBV28 TGTGCCAGCAGATTGATTAACGAGCAGTACTTC CASRLINEQYF
TRBJ1-1 NA NA TRBV30 TGTGCCTGGAGTGTGGGTGTCTACACTGAAGCTTTCTTT CAWSVGVYTEAFF
TRBJ1-2 NA NA TRBV27 TGTGCCAGCACCCGGGGAGAGGGCTATGGCTACACCTTC CASTRGEGYGYTF
TRBJ2-7 NA TRBD2 TRBV4-1 TGCGCCAGCAGCCCGCTAGCGGGAGGGCACGAGCAGTACTTC CASSPLAGGHEQYF
TRBJ2-7 NA TRBD2 TRBV10-2 TGCGCCAGCAGTGAGCCGGGACTAGGGCTCCTCTACGAGCAGTACTTC CASSEPGLGLLYEQYF
TRBJ2-7 NA NA TRBV6-1 TGTGCCAGCAGTGATCGTACAGTATACCACTACGAGCAGTACTTC CASSDRTVYHYEQYF
TRBJ1-1 NA TRBD1 TRBV27 TGTGCCAGCAGTTTATCCTCGGGACAGGGGGCGCCCGGCACTGAAGCTTTCTTT CASSLSSGQGAPGTEAFF
TRBJ2-2 NA TRBD2 TRBV28 TGTGCCAGCGGTGAGGCCGACTCTAGCGGGAGTCGATACACCGGGGAGCTGTTTTTT CASGEADSSGSRYTGELFF
TRBJ2-3 once NA TRBV30 TGTGCCTATACTCCCAGGGGAGGGGAAGTAACAGATACGCAGTATTTT CAYTPRGGEVTDTQYF
TRBJ1-1 NA NA TRBV18 TGTGCCAGCTCACCAAAAGCAACGGGTACAGACACTGAAGCTTTCTTT CASSPKATGTDTEAFF
TRBJ2-1 NA TRBD2 TRBV6-1 TGTGCCAGCAGTGAGCGGGAGGGGTCCTACAATGAGCAGTTCTTC CASSEREGSYNEQFF
TRBJ2-5 NA NA TRBV20-1 TGCAGACTGATGGACCAAGAGACCCAGTACTTC CRLMDQETQYF